Described below is a single T cell receptor beta chain sequence and its context. Its antigen remains unknown. This entry comes from a study of blood T cells in healthy people across ages. Study-wide results and limits: Estimates based on one million T cells were treated as lower bounds. TCR beta diversity correlated strongly with naive T cell percentage.

Together with a sample-barcoded 5' primer, a J-beta primer mix was included in a second PCR lasting about 7 to 11 cycles. TCRdb reanalysed the 5' RACE reads using MiXCR and keeps one entry per CDR3 protein. The sample lists about 1,400,000 distinct CDR3 sequences; approximately 59% were seen once. The donors, aged about 6 to 95, were healthy Caucasians from Russia. Extractions gave at least 5.5 micrograms of total RNA per sample. Sequencing was carried out using blood. The receptor was derived from a man younger than 35 in good health.

The CDR3 loop reads CASSLDGGEGYEQYF. In DNA form, the CDR3 reads TGTGCCAGCAGCTTAGACGGGGGTGAGGGCTACGAGCAGTACTTC. This sequence joins TRBV7-7 and TRBJ2-7, with D perhaps matching TRBD2 (6 bases). The germline V and J ends were trimmed by 1 base and 3 bases, with 13 bases remaining between them. Germline V gives CDR1 SSHAT, CDR2 FNYEAQ (reference sequence). The CDR3 sequence is 15 residues long.